The clone carrying this T cell receptor (beta chain) was detected only a few times. Antigen specificity is unknown. This entry is derived from a study of blood T cells in healthy people across ages. Trimming cost V 8 bases and J 7 bases, with 18 bases left between them. The germline V gene has CDR1 MNHNY and CDR2 SVGAGI (reference sequence). This CDR3 is 13 amino acids long. The study's findings and limits: Older individuals had lower TCR beta diversity per million T cells (the decline was roughly linear). Diversity of TCR beta correlated strongly with naive T cell percentage.

Peripheral blood was drawn, 7.5 to 10 milliliters per donor. The use of a sample-barcoded 5' primer and a J-beta primer mix characterized a second PCR of roughly 6 to 11 cycles. A minimum of 2.5 million CDR3-containing paired-end reads was obtained for each sample. TCRdb recomputed calls from the 5' RACE reads with MiXCR, one row per CDR3 protein. The sample records hundreds of thousands of distinct CDR3 sequences, roughly 60% being singletons. This TCR was recovered from a man younger than 40 in good health. The chain has TRBV6-6 and TRBJ2-7; no clear D. Sequencing input: blood. CDR3 in DNA: TGTGCCAGCCATGGGCTTTTAGCCCGGGAGCAGTACTTC. Residues: CASHGLLAREQYF.